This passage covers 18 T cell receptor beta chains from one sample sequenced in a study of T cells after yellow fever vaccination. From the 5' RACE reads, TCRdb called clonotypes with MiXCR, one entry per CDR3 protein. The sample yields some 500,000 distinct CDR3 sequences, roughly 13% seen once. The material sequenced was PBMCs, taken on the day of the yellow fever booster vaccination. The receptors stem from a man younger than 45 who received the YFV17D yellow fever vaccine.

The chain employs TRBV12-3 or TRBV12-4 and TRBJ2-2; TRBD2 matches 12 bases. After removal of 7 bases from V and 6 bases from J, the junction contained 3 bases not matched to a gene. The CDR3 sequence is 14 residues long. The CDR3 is CASIGLAGPGELFF. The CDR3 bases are TGTGCCAGCATAGGACTAGCGGGACCCGGGGAGCTGTTTTTT.

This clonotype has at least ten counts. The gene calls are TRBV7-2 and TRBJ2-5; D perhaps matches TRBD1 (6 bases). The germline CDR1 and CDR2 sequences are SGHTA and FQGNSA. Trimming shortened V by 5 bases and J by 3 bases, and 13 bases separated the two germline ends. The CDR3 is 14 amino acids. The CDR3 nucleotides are TGTGCCAGCAGCCGGAACAGGGATGAAGAGACCCAGTACTTC. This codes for CASSRNRDEETQYF.

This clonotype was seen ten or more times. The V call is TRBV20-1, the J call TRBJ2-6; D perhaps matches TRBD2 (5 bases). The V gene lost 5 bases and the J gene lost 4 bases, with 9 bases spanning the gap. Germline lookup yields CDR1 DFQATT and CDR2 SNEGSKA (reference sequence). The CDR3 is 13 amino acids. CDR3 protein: CSAPPGGANVLTF. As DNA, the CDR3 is TGCAGTGCTCCCCCGGGAGGGGCCAACGTCCTGACTTTC.

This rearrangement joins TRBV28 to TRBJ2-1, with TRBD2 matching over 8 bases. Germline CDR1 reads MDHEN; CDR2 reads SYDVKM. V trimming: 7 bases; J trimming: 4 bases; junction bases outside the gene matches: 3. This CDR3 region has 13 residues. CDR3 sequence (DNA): TGTGCCAGCAAACCGGGGGGGTACAATGAGCAGTTCTTC. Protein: CASKPGGYNEQFF. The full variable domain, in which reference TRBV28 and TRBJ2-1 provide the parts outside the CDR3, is DVKVTQSSRYLVKRTGEKVFLECVQDMDHENMFWYRQDPGLGLRLIYFSYDVKMKEKGDIPEGYSVSREKKERFSLILESASTNQTSMYLCASKPGGYNEQFFGPGTRLTVL.

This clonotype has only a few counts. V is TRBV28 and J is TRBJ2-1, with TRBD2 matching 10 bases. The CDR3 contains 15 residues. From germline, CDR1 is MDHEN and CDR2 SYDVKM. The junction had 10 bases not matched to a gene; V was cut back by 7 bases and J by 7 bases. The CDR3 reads CASTRLAGGRNEQFF. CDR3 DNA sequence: TGTGCCAGCACCCGCTTAGCGGGAGGTCGGAATGAGCAGTTCTTC.

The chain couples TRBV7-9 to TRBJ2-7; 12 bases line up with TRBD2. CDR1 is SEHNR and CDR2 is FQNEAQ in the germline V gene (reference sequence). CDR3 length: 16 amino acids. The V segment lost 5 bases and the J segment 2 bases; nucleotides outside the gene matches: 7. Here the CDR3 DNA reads TGTGCCAGCAGCAGATCTAGCGGGAGGGAGACCTACGAGCAGTACTTC. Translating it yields CASSRSSGRETYEQYF. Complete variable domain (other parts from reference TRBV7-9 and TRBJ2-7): DTGVSQNPRHKITKRGQNVTFRCDPISEHNRLYWYRQTLGQGPEFLTYFQNEAQLEKSRLLSDRFSAERPKGSFSTLEIQRTEQGDSAMYLCASSRSSGRETYEQYFGPGTRLTVT.

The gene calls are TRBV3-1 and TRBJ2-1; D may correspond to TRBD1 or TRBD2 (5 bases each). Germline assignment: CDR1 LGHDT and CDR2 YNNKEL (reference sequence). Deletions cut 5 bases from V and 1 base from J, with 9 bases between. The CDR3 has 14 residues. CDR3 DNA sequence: TGTGCCAGCAGCTCCGGGGCGTCCTACAATGAGCAGTTCTTC. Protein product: CASSSGASYNEQFF.

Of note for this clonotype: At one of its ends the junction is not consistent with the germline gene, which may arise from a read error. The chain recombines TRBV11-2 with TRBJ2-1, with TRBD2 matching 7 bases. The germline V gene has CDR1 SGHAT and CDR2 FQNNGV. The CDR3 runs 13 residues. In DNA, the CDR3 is TGTGCCAGCAGATTAGTCGGGGGGAATGAGCAGTTCTTC. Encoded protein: CASRLVGGNEQFF. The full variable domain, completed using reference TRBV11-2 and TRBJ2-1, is EAGVAQSPRYKIIEKRQSVAFWCNPISGHATLYWYQQILGQGPKLLIQFQNNGVVDDSQLPKDRFSAERLKGVDSTLKIQPAKLEDSAVYLCASRLVGGNEQFFGPGTRLTVL.

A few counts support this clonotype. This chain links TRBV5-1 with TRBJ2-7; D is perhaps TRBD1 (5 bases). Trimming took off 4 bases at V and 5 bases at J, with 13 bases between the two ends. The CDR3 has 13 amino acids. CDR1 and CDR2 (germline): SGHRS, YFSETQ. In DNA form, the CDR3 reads TGCGCCAGCAGCATCACAGGTTCCCACGAGCAGTACTTC. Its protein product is CASSITGSHEQYF.

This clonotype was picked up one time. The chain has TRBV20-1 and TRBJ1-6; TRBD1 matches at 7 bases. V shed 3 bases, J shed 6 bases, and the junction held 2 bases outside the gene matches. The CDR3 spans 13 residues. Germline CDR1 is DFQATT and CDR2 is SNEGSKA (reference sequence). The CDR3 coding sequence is TGCAGTGCTAGGAGGGGGCTTAATTCACCCCTCCACTTT. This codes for CSARRGLNSPLHF.

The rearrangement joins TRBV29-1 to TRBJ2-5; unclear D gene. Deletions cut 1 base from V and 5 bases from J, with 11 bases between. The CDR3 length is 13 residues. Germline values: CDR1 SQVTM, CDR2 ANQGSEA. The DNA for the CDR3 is TGCAGCGTTGAAGGGGAAGAGTTCGAGACCCAGTACTTC. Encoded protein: CSVEGEEFETQYF.

The CDR3 loop is CASTSRVTDTQYF. In nucleotides, the CDR3 is TGTGCCAGCACAAGCAGGGTTACAGATACGCAGTATTTT. The J gene is TRBJ2-3, the V gene TRBV6-1; TRBD1 is a possible D gene (5 bases). Germline V gene data show CDR1 as MNHNS and CDR2 as SASEGT. The CDR3 has 13 residues. Trimming stripped 7 bases from V and 3 bases from J, with 11 bases between.

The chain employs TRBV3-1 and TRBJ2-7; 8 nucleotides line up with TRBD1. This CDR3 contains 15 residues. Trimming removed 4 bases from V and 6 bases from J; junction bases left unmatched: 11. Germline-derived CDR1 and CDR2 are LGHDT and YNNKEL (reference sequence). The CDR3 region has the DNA TGTGCCAGCAGCCTTTATGGGCAGGGGGCAACCGAGCAGTACTTC. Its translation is CASSLYGQGATEQYF.

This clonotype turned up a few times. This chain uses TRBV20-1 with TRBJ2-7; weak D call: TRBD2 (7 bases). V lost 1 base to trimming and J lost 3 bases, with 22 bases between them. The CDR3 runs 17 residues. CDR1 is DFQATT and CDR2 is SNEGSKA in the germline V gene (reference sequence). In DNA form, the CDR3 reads TGCAGTGCTAGAGTGGGGGGGGCGCGGGAGTTCTACTACGAGCAGTACTTC. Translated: CSARVGGAREFYYEQYF.

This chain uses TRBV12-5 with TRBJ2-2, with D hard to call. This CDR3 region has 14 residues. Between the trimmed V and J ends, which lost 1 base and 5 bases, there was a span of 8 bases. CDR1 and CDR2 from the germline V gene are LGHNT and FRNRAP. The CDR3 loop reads CASGLAIRTGELFF. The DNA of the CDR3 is TGTGCTAGTGGTTTGGCTATTAGAACCGGGGAGCTGTTTTTT.

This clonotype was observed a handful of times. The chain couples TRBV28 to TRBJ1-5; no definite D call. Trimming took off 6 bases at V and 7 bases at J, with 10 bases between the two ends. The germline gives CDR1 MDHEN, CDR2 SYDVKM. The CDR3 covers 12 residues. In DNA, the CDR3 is TGTGCCAGCAGGATTCCAGGCCAGCCCCAGCATTTT. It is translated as CASRIPGQPQHF. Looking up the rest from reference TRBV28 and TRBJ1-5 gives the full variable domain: DVKVTQSSRYLVKRTGEKVFLECVQDMDHENMFWYRQDPGLGLRLIYFSYDVKMKEKGDIPEGYSVSREKKERFSLILESASTNQTSMYLCASRIPGQPQHFGDGTRLSIL.

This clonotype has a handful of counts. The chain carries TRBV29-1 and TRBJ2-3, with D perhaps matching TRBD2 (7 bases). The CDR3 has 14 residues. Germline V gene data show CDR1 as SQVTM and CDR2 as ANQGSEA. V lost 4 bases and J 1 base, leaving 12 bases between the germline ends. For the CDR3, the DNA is TGCAGCGTTGGGGGGGCGGGAGGCACAGATACGCAGTATTTT. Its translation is CSVGGAGGTDTQYF.

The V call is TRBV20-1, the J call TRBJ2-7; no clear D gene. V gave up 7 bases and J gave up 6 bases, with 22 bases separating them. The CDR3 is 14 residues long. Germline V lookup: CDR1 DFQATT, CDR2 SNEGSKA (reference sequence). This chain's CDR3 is CSGRPGWAELEQYF. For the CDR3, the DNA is TGCAGTGGACGGCCCGGGTGGGCGGAGCTCGAGCAGTACTTC.